Listed below are T cell receptor beta chains from one sample, sequenced in a study of graft-versus-host responses after intestinal transplantation. Sequencing used immunoSEQ multiplex PCR; TCRdb keeps in-frame clones, though not all of them. This repertoire shows around 120,000 clones, 85% to 95% found once; its top ten account for more than 0.095%. Their target antigens are unknown. Source: unstimulated CD4+ T cells sorted from spleen or lymph node cells, taken before intestinal transplant. These receptors were obtained from a human donor who received an intestinal transplant. CDR3s include the opening cysteine and the closing phenylalanine or tryptophan. A D gene is named only where the DNA matches it firmly. Clone size is not always given. Where it is, it says once, few, many or a class for expanded clones.

.,TRBJ2-3,TRBV4-2,.,CASSIGLWKSSTDTQYF,TGTGCCAGCAGTATCGGGTTGTGGAAATCTAGCACAGATACGCAGTATTTT
.,TRBJ1-1,TRBV5-1,.,CASSRGDLNTEAFF,TGCGCCAGCAGCCGAGGGGACCTTAACACTGAAGCTTTCTTT
TRBD1,TRBJ1-2,TRBV11-2,.,CASSPWTGAGGYTF,TGTGCCAGCAGCCCCTGGACAGGGGCTGGGGGCTACACCTTC
.,TRBJ2-7,TRBV18,.,CASSPWESGAREQYF,TGTGCCAGCTCACCTTGGGAGTCCGGGGCCCGCGAGCAGTACTTC
.,TRBJ1-6,TRBV21-1,.,CASSEPPDYNSPLHF,TGTGCCAGCAGCGAACCACCGGACTATAATTCACCCCTCCACTTT
TRBD2,TRBJ2-5,TRBV28,.,CASSFGGSRETQYF,TGTGCCAGCAGTTTTGGCGGGAGCCGAGAGACCCAGTACTTC
TRBD1,TRBJ2-5,TRBV6-1,.,CASSGDRGRAETQYF,TGTGCCAGCAGTGGAGACAGGGGGCGCGCGGAGACCCAGTACTTC
.,TRBJ2-3,TRBV13,once,CASSPFAGARTDTQYF,TGTGCCAGCAGCCCCTTTGCGGGTGCCCGCACAGATACGCAGTATTTT
.,TRBJ2-1,TRBV11-2,.,CASRLVGSYNEQFF,TGTGCCAGCAGGTTGGTAGGATCCTACAATGAGCAGTTCTTC
TRBD2,TRBJ2-1,TRBV5-6,.,CASSLPGLAGVAGNEQFF,TGTGCCAGCAGCTTGCCGGGACTAGCGGGAGTCGCCGGCAATGAGCAGTTCTTC
.,TRBJ1-2,TRBV5-1,.,CASSPSGDYGYTF,TGCGCCAGCAGTCCCTCAGGGGACTATGGCTACACCTTC
TRBD2,TRBJ2-1,TRBV30,.,CAWSPPGLANNEQFF,TGTGCCTGGAGTCCGCCGGGACTAGCGAACAATGAGCAGTTCTTC
.,TRBJ2-7,TRBV6-5,.,CASSYSRVTYEQYF,TGTGCCAGCAGTTACTCGAGAGTTACCTACGAGCAGTACTTC
.,TRBJ1-1,TRBV5-1,.,CASSLIGGPNTEAFF,TGCGCCAGCAGCTTGATCGGAGGTCCGAACACTGAAGCTTTCTTT
.,TRBJ1-1,TRBV9,.,CASSEVPSLNTEAFF,TGTGCCAGCAGCGAGGTCCCGAGCTTGAACACTGAAGCTTTCTTT
TRBD2,TRBJ2-3,TRBV7-3,.,CASSLWASGSRTDTQYF,TGTGCCAGCAGCTTATGGGCTAGCGGGTCCCGGACAGATACGCAGTATTTT
.,TRBJ2-3,TRBV29-1,.,CSVELSTDTQYF,TGCAGCGTTGAGCTTAGCACAGATACGCAGTATTTT
.,TRBJ1-5,TRBV6-6,once,CASSFQGRPSNQPQHF,TGTGCCAGCAGTTTCCAGGGCAGGCCGTCCAATCAGCCCCAGCATTTT
TRBD2,TRBJ2-7,TRBV29-1,.,CSVATRAGTSGTYEQYF,TGCAGCGTTGCCACCCGCGCCGGGACTAGCGGGACCTACGAGCAGTACTTC
.,TRBJ2-7,TRBV5-1,.,CASSSRSLYEQYF,TGCGCCAGCAGCTCCAGGAGTCTCTACGAGCAGTACTTC